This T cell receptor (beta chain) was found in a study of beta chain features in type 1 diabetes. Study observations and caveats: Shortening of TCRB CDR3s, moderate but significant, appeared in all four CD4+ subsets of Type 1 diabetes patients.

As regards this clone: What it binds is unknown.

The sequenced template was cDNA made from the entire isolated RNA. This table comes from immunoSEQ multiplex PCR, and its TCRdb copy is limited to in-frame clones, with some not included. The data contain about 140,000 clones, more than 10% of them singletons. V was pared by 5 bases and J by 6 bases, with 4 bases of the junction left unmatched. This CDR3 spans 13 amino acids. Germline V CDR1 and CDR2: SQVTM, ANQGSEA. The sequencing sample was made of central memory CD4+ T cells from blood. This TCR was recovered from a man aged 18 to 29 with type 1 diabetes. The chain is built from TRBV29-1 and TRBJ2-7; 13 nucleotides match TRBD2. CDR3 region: CSVTGLAGIEQYF. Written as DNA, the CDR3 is TGCAGCGTTACGGGACTAGCGGGAATCGAGCAGTACTTC.